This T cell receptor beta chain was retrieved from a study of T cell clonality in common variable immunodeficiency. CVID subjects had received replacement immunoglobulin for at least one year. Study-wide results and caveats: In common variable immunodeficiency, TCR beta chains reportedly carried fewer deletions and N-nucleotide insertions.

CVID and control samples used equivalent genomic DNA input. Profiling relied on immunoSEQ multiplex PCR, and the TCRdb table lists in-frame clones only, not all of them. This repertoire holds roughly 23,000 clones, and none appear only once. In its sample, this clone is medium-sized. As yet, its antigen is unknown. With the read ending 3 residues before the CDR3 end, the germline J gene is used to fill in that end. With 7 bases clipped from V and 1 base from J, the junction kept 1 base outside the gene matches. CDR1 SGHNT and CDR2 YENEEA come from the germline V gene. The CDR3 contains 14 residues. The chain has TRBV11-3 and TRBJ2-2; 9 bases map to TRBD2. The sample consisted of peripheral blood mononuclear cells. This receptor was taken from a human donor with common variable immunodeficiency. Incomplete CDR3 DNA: TGTGCCAGCAAGACTAGCGGGAACACCGGGGAG. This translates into CASKTSGNTGE. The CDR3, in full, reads CASKTSGNTGELFF.